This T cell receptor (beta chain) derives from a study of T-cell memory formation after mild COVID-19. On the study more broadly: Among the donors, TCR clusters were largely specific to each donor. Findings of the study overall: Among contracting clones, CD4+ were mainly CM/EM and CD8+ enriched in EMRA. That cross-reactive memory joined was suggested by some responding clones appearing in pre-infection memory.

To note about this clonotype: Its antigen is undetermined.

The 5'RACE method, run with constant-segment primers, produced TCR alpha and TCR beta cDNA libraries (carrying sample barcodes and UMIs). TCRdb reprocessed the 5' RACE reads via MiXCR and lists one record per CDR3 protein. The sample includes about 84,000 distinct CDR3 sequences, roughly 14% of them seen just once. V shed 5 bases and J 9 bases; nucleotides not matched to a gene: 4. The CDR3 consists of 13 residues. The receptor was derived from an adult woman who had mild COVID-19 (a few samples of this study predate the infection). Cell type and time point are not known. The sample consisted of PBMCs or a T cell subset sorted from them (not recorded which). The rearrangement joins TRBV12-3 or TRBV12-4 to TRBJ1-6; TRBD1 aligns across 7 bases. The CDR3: CASSPAGGSPLHF. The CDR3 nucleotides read TGTGCCAGCAGTCCAGCAGGGGGTTCACCCCTCCACTTT.